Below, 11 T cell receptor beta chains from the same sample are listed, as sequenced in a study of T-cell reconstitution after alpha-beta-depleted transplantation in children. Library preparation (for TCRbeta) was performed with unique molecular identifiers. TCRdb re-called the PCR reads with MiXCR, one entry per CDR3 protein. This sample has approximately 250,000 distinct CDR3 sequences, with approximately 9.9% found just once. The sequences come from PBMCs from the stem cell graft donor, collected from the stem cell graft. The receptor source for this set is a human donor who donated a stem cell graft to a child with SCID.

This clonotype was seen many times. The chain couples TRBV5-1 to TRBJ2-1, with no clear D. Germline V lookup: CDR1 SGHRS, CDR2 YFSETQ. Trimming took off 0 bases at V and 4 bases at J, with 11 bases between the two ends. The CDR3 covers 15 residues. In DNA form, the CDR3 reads TGCGCCAGCAGCTTGGGAACGGCGACGTACAATGAGCAGTTCTTC. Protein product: CASSLGTATYNEQFF.

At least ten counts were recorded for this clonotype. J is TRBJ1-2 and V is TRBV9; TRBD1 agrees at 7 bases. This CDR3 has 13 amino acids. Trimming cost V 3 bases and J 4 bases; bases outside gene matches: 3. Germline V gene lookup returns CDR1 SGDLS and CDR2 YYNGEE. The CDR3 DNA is TGTGCCAGCAGCGCCCAGGGGGTCTATGGCTACACCTTC. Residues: CASSAQGVYGYTF.

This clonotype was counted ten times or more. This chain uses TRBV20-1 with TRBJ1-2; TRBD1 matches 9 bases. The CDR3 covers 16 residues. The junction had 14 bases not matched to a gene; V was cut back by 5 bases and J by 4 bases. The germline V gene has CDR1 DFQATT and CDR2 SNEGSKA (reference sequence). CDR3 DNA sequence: TGCAGTGCTCTAGTTAACCCGGGACAGGGAGCCTATGGCTACACCTTC. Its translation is CSALVNPGQGAYGYTF.

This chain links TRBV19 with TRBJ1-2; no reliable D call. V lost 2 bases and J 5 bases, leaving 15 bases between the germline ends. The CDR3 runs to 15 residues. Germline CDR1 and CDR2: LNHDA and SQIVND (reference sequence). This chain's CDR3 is CASSISDGAIYGYTF. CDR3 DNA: TGTGCCAGTAGTATATCCGACGGTGCCATTTATGGCTACACCTTC. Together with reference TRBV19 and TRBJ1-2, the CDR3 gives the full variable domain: DGGITQSPKYLFRKEGQNVTLSCEQNLNHDAMYWYRQDPGQGLRLIYYSQIVNDFQKGDIAEGYSVSREKKESFPLTVTSAQKNPTAFYLCASSISDGAIYGYTFGSGTRLTVV.

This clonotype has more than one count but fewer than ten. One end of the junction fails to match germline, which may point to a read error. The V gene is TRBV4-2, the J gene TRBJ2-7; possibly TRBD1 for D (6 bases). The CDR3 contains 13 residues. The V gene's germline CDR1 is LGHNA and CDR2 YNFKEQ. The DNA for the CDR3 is TGTGCTAGCAGCCAAGAACAGGGCGACGAGCAGTACTTC. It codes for CASSQEQGDEQYF.

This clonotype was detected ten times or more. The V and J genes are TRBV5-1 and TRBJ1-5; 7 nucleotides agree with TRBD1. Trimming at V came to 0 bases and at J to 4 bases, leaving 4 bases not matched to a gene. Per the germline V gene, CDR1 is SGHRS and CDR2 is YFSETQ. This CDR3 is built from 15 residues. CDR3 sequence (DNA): TGCGCCAGCAGCTTGGGGACAGGCCCTAATCAGCCCCAGCATTTT. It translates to CASSLGTGPNQPQHF.

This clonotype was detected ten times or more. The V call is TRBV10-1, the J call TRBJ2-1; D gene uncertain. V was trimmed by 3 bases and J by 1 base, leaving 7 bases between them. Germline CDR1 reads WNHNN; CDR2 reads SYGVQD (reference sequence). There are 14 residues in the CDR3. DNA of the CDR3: TGCGCCAGCAGTGAACTTCTATCCTACAATGAGCAGTTCTTC. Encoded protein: CASSELLSYNEQFF.

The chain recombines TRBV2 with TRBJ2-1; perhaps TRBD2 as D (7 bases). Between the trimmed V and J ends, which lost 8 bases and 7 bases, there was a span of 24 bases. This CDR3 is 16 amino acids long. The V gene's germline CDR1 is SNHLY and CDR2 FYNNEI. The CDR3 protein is CASSPQLGGAFNEQFF. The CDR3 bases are TGTGCCAGCTCGCCCCAACTGGGGGGGGCCTTTAATGAGCAGTTCTTC.

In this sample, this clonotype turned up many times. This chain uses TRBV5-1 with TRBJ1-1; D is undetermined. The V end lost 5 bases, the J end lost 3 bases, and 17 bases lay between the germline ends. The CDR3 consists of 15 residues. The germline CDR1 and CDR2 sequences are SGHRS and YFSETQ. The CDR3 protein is CASRILLNGDTEAFF. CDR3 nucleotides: TGCGCCAGCAGAATCCTTTTGAACGGGGACACTGAAGCTTTCTTT.

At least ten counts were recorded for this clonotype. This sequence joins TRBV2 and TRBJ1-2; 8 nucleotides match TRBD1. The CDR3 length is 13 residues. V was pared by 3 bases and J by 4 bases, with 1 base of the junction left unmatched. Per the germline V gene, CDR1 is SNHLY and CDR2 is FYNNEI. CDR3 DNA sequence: TGTGCCAGCAGTGAGGGACAGGTCTATGGCTACACCTTC. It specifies CASSEGQVYGYTF.

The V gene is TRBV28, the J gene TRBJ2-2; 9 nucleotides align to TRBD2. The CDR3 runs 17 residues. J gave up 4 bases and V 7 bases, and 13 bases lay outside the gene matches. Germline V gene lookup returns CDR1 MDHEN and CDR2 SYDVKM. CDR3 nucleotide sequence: TGTGCCAGCACCTCTCGGGGGCGGGGGGGCCGCACCGGGGAGCTGTTTTTT. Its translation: CASTSRGRGGRTGELFF. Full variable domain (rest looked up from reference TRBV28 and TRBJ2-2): DVKVTQSSRYLVKRTGEKVFLECVQDMDHENMFWYRQDPGLGLRLIYFSYDVKMKEKGDIPEGYSVSREKKERFSLILESASTNQTSMYLCASTSRGRGGRTGELFFGEGSRLTVL.